This T cell receptor (beta chain) was documented in a study of CD8+CD57+ T cells in acquired aplastic anemia. The sample holds a few counts of this clonotype. Whoever was chosen for sequencing had shown CD8+CD57+ cell expansion by flow cytometry. CDR3 and TCR beta VDJ profiling relied on a genomic DNA template. One entry per CDR3 protein results from TCRdb running MiXCR on the reads. Here the sample spans about 200,000 distinct CDR3 sequences, around 49% being singletons. CDR1 and CDR2 (germline): LNHDA, SQIVND (reference sequence). Trimming removed 6 bases at V and 0 bases at J, with 12 bases between. The CDR3 covers 14 residues.

Sequenced material: sorted CD4+, CD8+, or CD8+CD57+ T cells (not recorded which) from PBMCs. This sequence was found in a human donor with aplastic anemia. The rearrangement links TRBV19 to TRBJ2-7; weak D call: TRBD1 (6 bases). Written as DNA, the CDR3 is TGTGCCAGTAGGACAGGACACAGCTCCTACGAGCAGTACTTC. Encoded protein: CASRTGHSSYEQYF.